Shown below are 27 T cell receptor beta chains from a single sample sequenced in a study of vaccination and CD4 T cells after COVID-19. Treatment noted: roughly ten-day PBMC culture with coronavirus spike peptide pools or control peptides (ViraFEST assay). CD4+ T cells that came from the unexposed donor were collected before the COVID-19 pandemic (2011-2018). No antigens are known for them. Oncomine TCR Beta short-read sequencing was applied to DNA from cultured CD4+ T cells. Researchers extracted genomic DNA from CD4+ T cells that had been cultured. One entry per CDR3 protein results from TCRdb running MiXCR on the PCR reads. The sample lists just under 10,000 distinct CDR3 sequences, about 32% seen once, with roughly 8% in the top ten. Specimen: CD4+ T cells from blood, cultured in vitro. The receptors derive from a human donor in good health.

This clonotype was picked up a small number of times. V is TRBV25-1 and J is TRBJ1-2; 8 bases are a match to TRBD1. Germline loops: CDR1 MGHDK, CDR2 SYGVNS. The J segment lost 7 bases and the V segment lost 3 bases, leaving 7 bases of the junction unmatched. The CDR3 sequence is 14 residues long. The CDR3 nucleotides are TGTGCCAGCAGTGATATCGGACAGGGAATTGGCTACACCTTC. This codes for CASSDIGQGIGYTF.

The chain links TRBV2 to TRBJ2-3, with 10 positions matching TRBD2. Germline trimming cut 2 bases from V and 3 bases from J; bases unmatched to any gene: 5. CDR3 length: 16 amino acids. The germline V gene has CDR1 SNHLY and CDR2 FYNNEI. CDR3 nucleotide sequence: TGTGCCAGCAGTGAACTCTTAGCGGGAGGTACAGATACGCAGTATTTT. Translation: CASSELLAGGTDTQYF.

In its sample, this clonotype is medium-sized. The chain couples TRBV20-1 to TRBJ1-6; 7 bases match TRBD1. J lost 7 bases, V lost 4 bases, and 13 bases had no gene match. Germline V gene sequence: CDR1 DFQATT, CDR2 SNEGSKA (reference sequence). The CDR3 is 16 amino acids. The chain's CDR3 is CSATQRQGMQNSPLHF. CDR3 in DNA: TGCAGTGCTACCCAACGACAGGGAATGCAGAATTCACCCCTCCACTTT.

In its sample, this clonotype was seen a few times. The chain uses TRBV20-1 and TRBJ2-3; D is undetermined. The CDR3 consists of 13 residues. CDR1 DFQATT and CDR2 SNEGSKA come from the germline V gene (reference sequence). CDR3 DNA: TGCACCCCTCCGGCGGCTAGCACAGATACGCAGTATTTT. It is translated as CTPPAASTDTQYF.

The chain links TRBV7-8 to TRBJ1-1; 7 nucleotides align to TRBD1. The CDR3 is 15 residues long. The germline V gene has CDR1 SGHVS and CDR2 FQNEAQ. V lost 1 base to trimming and J lost 8 bases; unmatched junction nucleotides: 10. CDR3 DNA: TGTGCCAGCAGCTTAGAGATAACAGGGACAGAGGAAGCTTTCTTT. This encodes CASSLEITGTEEAFF.

This clonotype has just a few counts. The rearrangement joins TRBV12-1 to TRBJ2-3; the D call TRBD2 from the table was never checked on the DNA. TRBV12-1 corresponds to a pseudogene. This CDR3 has 15 residues. CDR3 sequence: CASGRLAGRTDTQYF. CDR3 sequence (DNA): TGTGCCAGCGGAAGACTAGCGGGCCGCACAGATACGCAGTATTTT.

This clonotype was found once. The genes are TRBV15 and TRBJ2-7; D is possibly TRBD2 (6 bases). V lost 7 bases and J lost 0, with 13 bases in between. The CDR3 is 14 amino acids. In germline, CDR1 is LNHNV, CDR2 YYDKDF (reference sequence). The CDR3 reads CATMAGGDSYEQYF. The CDR3 DNA reads TGTGCCACCATGGCAGGAGGGGACTCCTACGAGCAGTACTTC. The entire variable domain, with the rest obtained from reference TRBV15 and TRBJ2-7, is as follows: DAMVIQNPRYQVTQFGKPVTLSCSQTLNHNVMYWYQQKSSQAPKLLFHYYDKDFNNEADTPDNFQSRRPNTSFCFLDIRSPGLGDTAMYLCATMAGGDSYEQYFGPGTRLTVT.

This clonotype was seen a handful of times. V is TRBV6-1 and J is TRBJ1-2; maybe TRBD1 (5 bases). Germline-derived CDR1 and CDR2 are MNHNS and SASEGT. V lost 6 bases to trimming and J lost 0 bases, with 14 bases between them. The CDR3 has 15 amino acids. CDR3 in amino acids: CASRAGDVPNYGYTF. CDR3 nucleotide sequence: TGTGCCAGCAGAGCCGGGGACGTTCCTAACTATGGCTACACCTTC.

The chain is built from TRBV30 and TRBJ1-6, with D possibly TRBD1 on 5 matching bases. Germline V gene data show CDR1 as GTSNPN and CDR2 as SVGIG (reference sequence). Trimming removed 4 bases from V and 8 bases from J, with 12 bases in between. The CDR3 spans 13 residues. Here the CDR3 reads CAWIGDGDSPLHF. The CDR3 DNA is TGTGCCTGGATTGGGGACGGAGATTCACCCCTCCACTTT. The entire variable domain, with the rest obtained from reference TRBV30 and TRBJ1-6, is as follows: SQTIHQWPATLVQPVGSPLSLECTVEGTSNPNLYWYRQAAGRGLQLLFYSVGIGQISSEVPQNLSASRPQDRQFILSSKKLLLSDSGFYLCAWIGDGDSPLHFGNGTRLTVT.

The genes are TRBV30 and TRBJ1-2, with no clear D. The CDR3 sequence is 11 residues long. CDR1 and CDR2 (germline): GTSNPN, SVGIG (reference sequence). V was pared by 7 bases and J by 4 bases, with 10 bases between. The CDR3 DNA sequence: TGTGCCTCAGGCCTGAGCTATGGCTACACCTTC. This encodes CASGLSYGYTF. The full variable domain, in which reference TRBV30 and TRBJ1-2 provide the parts outside the CDR3, is SQTIHQWPATLVQPVGSPLSLECTVEGTSNPNLYWYRQAAGRGLQLLFYSVGIGQISSEVPQNLSASRPQDRQFILSSKKLLLSDSGFYLCASGLSYGYTFGSGTRLTVV.

By share, this clonotype ranks as medium-sized. V gene TRBV24-1 combines with J gene TRBJ1-2, with unresolved D. V lost 3 bases and J 4 bases, leaving 5 bases between the germline ends. This CDR3 is built from 12 residues. Germline V gene lookup returns CDR1 KGHDR and CDR2 SFDVKD. The CDR3, as DNA: TGTGCCACCAGTGATAGGTTCTATGGCTACACCTTC. It is translated as CATSDRFYGYTF.

V usage is TRBV20-1 and J usage is TRBJ2-5, with TRBD1 matching 9 bases. The CDR3 extends over 15 amino acids. V was pared by 5 bases and J by 4 bases, with 11 bases of the junction left unmatched. In germline, CDR1 is DFQATT, CDR2 SNEGSKA (reference sequence). CDR3 region: CSAPDGTGPAETQYF. The CDR3 nucleotides are TGCAGTGCTCCGGACGGGACAGGGCCGGCAGAGACCCAGTACTTC.

V is TRBV19 and J is TRBJ2-7, with TRBD1 as a possible D gene (5 bases). V was trimmed by 3 bases and J by 3 bases, leaving 9 bases between them. This CDR3 comprises 13 residues. Germline-derived CDR1 and CDR2 are LNHDA and SQIVND (reference sequence). CDR3 nucleotide sequence: TGTGCCAGTAGTATGGCGCAGGGCTACGAGCAGTACTTC. Protein sequence: CASSMAQGYEQYF.

The chain couples TRBV21-1 to TRBJ2-1. The DNA end is more similar to TRBJ2-7, so the J call may be wrong. TRBV21-1 is shown as a pseudogene. The CDR3 runs 11 residues. CDR3: CASSIFYEQYF. As DNA, the CDR3 is TGTGCCAGCAGCATTTTCTACGAGCAGTACTTC.

This clonotype was seen a few times. The gene calls are TRBV14 and TRBJ2-3; D is possibly TRBD1 (6 bases). Germline lookup yields CDR1 SGHDN and CDR2 FVKESK. This CDR3 spans 14 amino acids. With 1 base removed from V and 1 base from J, the gap between germline ends came to 6 bases. The CDR3 region has the DNA TGTGCCAGCAGCCAAGCAGGGGGCACAGATACGCAGTATTTT. This translates into CASSQAGGTDTQYF. Drawing the rest from reference TRBV14 and TRBJ2-3, the complete variable domain is EAGVTQFPSHSVIEKGQTVTLRCDPISGHDNLYWYRRVMGKEIKFLLHFVKESKQDESGMPNNRFLAERTGGTYSTLKVQPAELEDSGVYFCASSQAGGTDTQYFGPGTRLTVL.

CDR3 protein: CASRETGTQPQHF. The CDR3, as DNA: TGTGCCAGCAGAGAGACAGGGACTCAGCCCCAGCATTTT. The chain links TRBV6-1 to TRBJ1-5; 7 bases map to TRBD1. CDR3 size: 13 residues. Germline-derived CDR1 and CDR2 are MNHNS and SASEGT. V lost 6 bases and J lost 6; bases outside the gene matches: 5.

This clonotype was detected only a few times. The CDR3 protein is CASSWPRGAASGNTIYF. For the CDR3, the DNA is TGTGCCAGCAGCTGGCCTCGGGGGGCTGCCTCTGGAAACACCATATATTTT. The gene calls are TRBV7-9 and TRBJ1-3, with D maybe TRBD1 (6 bases). V gave up 4 bases and J gave up 0 bases, with 16 bases separating them. CDR3 length equals 17 residues. CDR1 SEHNR and CDR2 FQNEAQ come from the germline V gene (reference sequence).

The gene calls are TRBV20-1 and TRBJ2-2; TRBD2 agrees at 12 bases. Germline V CDR1 and CDR2: DFQATT, SNEGSKA (reference sequence). V dropped 3 bases and J dropped 6; count of bases not matched to a gene: 11. CDR3 length: 17 amino acids. CDR3 in DNA: TGCAGTGCTAGCCGGTCCCTAGCGGGAGGGTTGGCCGGGGAGCTGTTTTTT. It encodes CSASRSLAGGLAGELFF.

The CDR3 is CAWSDGAEAFF. CDR3 coding DNA: TGTGCCTGGAGTGATGGTGCTGAAGCTTTCTTT. The chain carries TRBV30 and TRBJ1-1; D uncertain. The V and J ends lost 1 base and 6 bases respectively, with 6 bases between them. The CDR3 is made up of 11 amino acids. CDR1 is GTSNPN, CDR2 SVGIG, per germline (reference sequence).

The V gene is TRBV7-2, the J gene TRBJ2-2, with a possible D match to TRBD2 (5 bases). CDR3 length: 15 amino acids. Germline V gene lookup returns CDR1 SGHTA and CDR2 FQGNSA. V lost 5 bases and J 0 bases, leaving 10 bases between the germline ends. The CDR3 loop reads CASSPGLANTGELFF. The CDR3 DNA reads as TGTGCCAGCAGCCCCGGACTTGCGAACACCGGGGAGCTGTTTTTT.

This clonotype was seen only a few times. This chain uses TRBV6-2 or TRBV6-3 with TRBJ2-3; D uncertain. Germline V gene sequence: CDR1 MNHEY, CDR2 SVGEGT. The CDR3 extends over 14 amino acids. Trimming left V 7 bases short and J 1 base short, with 12 bases between. CDR3 residues: CASTRTVRTDTQYF. CDR3 nucleotides: TGTGCCAGCACCCGGACGGTCCGCACAGATACGCAGTATTTT.

The V gene is TRBV19, the J gene TRBJ2-6; a possible D gene is TRBD1 (6 bases). Germline V lookup: CDR1 LNHDA, CDR2 SQIVND (reference sequence). The CDR3 runs to 16 residues. V dropped 0 bases and J dropped 0 bases, with 6 bases sitting between them. CDR3 sequence: CASSIDRGSGANVLTF. DNA of the CDR3: TGTGCCAGTAGTATAGACAGGGGCTCTGGGGCCAACGTCCTGACTTTC.

The chain couples TRBV27 to TRBJ2-7; no clear D gene. This CDR3 comprises 14 residues. V was clipped by 5 bases and J by 2 bases, with 13 bases between them. Germline CDR1 MNHEY, CDR2 SMNVEV (reference sequence). CDR3 coding DNA: TGTGCCAGCAGTCGGAGACCGAGACCCTACGAGCAGTACTTC. It translates to CASSRRPRPYEQYF.

CDR3 sequence reads: CSARDASGRNYEQYF. CDR3 DNA sequence: TGCAGTGCTAGAGACGCTAGCGGGAGGAACTACGAGCAGTACTTC. The chain links TRBV20-1 to TRBJ2-7; the match to TRBD2 covers 11 bases. CDR3 length: 15 amino acids. The ends lost 0 bases at V and 3 bases at J; junction bases unmatched: 4. Looked up from germline, CDR1 is DFQATT and CDR2 is SNEGSKA (reference sequence).

The chain employs TRBV10-3 and TRBJ2-7; 8 bases agree with TRBD1. The germline CDR1 and CDR2 sequences are ENHRY and SYGVKD. This CDR3 region has 13 residues. Germline trimming cut 11 bases from V and 3 bases from J; bases unmatched to any gene: 9. The CDR3 DNA reads TGTGCCGTCGCAGGGGGCGCGAACTACGAGCAGTACTTC. Protein product: CAVAGGANYEQYF.

V usage is TRBV10-2 and J usage is TRBJ1-1, with D possibly being TRBD1 (6 bases). With 6 bases removed from V and 1 base from J, the gap between germline ends came to 12 bases. The CDR3 loop spans 14 amino acids. Germline lookup yields CDR1 WSHSY and CDR2 SAAADI. The CDR3 loop reads CASRGRGANTEAFF. The CDR3 bases are TGCGCCAGCAGGGGCAGGGGTGCGAACACTGAAGCTTTCTTT.

V is TRBV15 and J is TRBJ2-1; a weak D match, TRBD2 (5 bases). Germline V gene sequence: CDR1 LNHNV, CDR2 YYDKDF (reference sequence). V lost 1 base and J lost 1, with 20 bases in between. The CDR3 runs 19 residues. CDR3 amino acids: CATSRVDQPRRISYNEQFF. The CDR3, as DNA: TGTGCCACCAGCAGAGTCGACCAACCTCGGAGGATTTCCTACAATGAGCAGTTCTTC.